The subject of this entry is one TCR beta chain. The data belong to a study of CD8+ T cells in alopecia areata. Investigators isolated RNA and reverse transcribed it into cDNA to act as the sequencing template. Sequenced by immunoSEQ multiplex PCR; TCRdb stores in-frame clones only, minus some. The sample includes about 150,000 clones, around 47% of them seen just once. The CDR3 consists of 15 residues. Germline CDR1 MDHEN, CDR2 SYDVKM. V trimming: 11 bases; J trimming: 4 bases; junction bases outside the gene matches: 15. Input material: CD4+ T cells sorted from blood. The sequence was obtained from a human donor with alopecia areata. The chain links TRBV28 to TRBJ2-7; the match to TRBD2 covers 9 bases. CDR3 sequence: CASKGETSGTYEQYF. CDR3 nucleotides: TGTGCCTCCAAGGGGGAGACTAGCGGCACTTACGAGCAGTACTTC.